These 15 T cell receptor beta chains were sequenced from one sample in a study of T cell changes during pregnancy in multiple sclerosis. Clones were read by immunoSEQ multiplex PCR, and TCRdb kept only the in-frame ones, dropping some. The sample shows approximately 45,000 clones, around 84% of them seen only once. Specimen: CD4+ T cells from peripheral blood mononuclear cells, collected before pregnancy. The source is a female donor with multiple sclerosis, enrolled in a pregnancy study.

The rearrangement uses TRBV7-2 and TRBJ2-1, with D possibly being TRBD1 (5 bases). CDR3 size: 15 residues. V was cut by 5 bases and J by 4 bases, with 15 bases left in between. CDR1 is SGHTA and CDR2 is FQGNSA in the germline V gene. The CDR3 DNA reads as TGTGCCAGCAGCGCCCAAGGGGCAGTTTACAATGAGCAGTTCTTC. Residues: CASSAQGAVYNEQFF.

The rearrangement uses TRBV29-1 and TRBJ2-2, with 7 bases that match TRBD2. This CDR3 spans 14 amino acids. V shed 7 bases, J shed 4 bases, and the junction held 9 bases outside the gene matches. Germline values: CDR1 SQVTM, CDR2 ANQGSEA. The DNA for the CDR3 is TGCAGCGGGGGAGGGGCAGGAGGCACCGGGGAGCTGTTTTTT. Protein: CSGGGAGGTGELFF.

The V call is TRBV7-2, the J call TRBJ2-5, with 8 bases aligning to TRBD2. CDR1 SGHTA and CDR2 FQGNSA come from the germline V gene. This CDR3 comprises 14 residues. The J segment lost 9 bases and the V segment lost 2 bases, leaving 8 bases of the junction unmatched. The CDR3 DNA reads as TGTGCCAGCAGCTTATCAATTGACGGGGGGGCCCAGTACTTC. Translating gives CASSLSIDGGAQYF.

DNA for the CDR3: TGTGCCAGCAGCCAACCTCAGGGGGCAAGCTATGGCTACACCTTC. This codes for CASSQPQGASYGYTF. The V gene is TRBV7-2, the J gene TRBJ1-2, with 8 bases identical to TRBD1. CDR1 is SGHTA and CDR2 is FQGNSA in the germline V gene. V shed 5 bases, J shed 4 bases, and the junction held 9 bases outside the gene matches. This CDR3 has 15 residues.

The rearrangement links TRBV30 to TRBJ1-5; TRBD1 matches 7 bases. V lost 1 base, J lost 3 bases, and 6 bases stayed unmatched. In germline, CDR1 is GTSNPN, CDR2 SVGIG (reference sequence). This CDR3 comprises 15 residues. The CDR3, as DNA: TGTGCCTGGAGTGGAGGACAGGCGTTCAATCAGCCCCAGCATTTT. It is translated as CAWSGGQAFNQPQHF.

The CDR3 loop is CASSLRDSAYEQYF. The DNA of the CDR3 is TGTGCCAGCAGCTTACGGGACAGTGCCTACGAGCAGTACTTC. V is TRBV5-4 and J is TRBJ2-7, with TRBD1 matching 7 bases. Per germline, CDR1 SGHNT and CDR2 YYREEE (reference sequence). The CDR3 has 14 residues. The ends lost 2 bases at V and 2 bases at J; junction bases unmatched: 4.

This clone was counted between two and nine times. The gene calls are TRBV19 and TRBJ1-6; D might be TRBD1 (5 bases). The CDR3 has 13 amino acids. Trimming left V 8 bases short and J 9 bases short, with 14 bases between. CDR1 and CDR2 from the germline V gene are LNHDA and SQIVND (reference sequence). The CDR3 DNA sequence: TGTGCCAGTTTGCGGGGCTTCGGTTCACCCCTCCACTTT. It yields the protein CASLRGFGSPLHF.

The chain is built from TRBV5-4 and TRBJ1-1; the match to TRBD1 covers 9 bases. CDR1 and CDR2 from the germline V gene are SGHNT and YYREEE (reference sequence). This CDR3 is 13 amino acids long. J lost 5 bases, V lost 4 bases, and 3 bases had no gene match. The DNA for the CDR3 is TGTGCCAGCAGCGGGACAGGGCGGACTGAAGCTTTCTTT. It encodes CASSGTGRTEAFF.

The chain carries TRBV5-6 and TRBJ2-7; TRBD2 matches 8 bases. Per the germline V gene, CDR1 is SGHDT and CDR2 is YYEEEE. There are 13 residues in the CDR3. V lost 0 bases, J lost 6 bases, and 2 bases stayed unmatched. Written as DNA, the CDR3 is TGTGCCAGCAGCTTGGGTCGGGGGGGCGAGCAGTACTTC. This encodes CASSLGRGGEQYF.

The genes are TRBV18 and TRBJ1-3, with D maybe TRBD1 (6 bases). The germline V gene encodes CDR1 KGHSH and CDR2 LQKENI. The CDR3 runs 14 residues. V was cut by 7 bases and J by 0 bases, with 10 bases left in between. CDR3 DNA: TGTGCCAGCTTTGACAGGACCTCTGGAAACACCATATATTTT. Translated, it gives CASFDRTSGNTIYF.

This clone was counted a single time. The chain's CDR3 is CASSSSGRGTDTQYF. The CDR3 coding sequence is TGTGCCAGTAGTAGTAGCGGGAGGGGTACAGATACGCAGTATTTT. The rearrangement links TRBV19 to TRBJ2-3; 11 nucleotides agree with TRBD2. This CDR3 comprises 15 residues. With 4 bases clipped from V and 3 bases from J, the junction kept 3 bases outside the gene matches. Germline V gene data show CDR1 as LNHDA and CDR2 as SQIVND (reference sequence).

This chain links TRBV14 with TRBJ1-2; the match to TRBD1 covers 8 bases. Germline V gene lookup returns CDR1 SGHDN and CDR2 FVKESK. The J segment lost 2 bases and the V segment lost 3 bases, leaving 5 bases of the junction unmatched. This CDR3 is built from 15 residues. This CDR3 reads CASSQTTGANYGYTF. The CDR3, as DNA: TGTGCCAGCAGCCAGACGACAGGGGCGAACTATGGCTACACCTTC.

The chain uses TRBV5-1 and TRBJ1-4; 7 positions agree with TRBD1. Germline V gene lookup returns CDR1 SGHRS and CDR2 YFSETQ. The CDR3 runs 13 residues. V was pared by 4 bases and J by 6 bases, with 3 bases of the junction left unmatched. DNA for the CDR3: TGCGCCAGCAGCCCGGGGACAGATGAAAAACTGTTTTTT. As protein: CASSPGTDEKLFF.

CDR3: CASSLDASGKTEAFF. For the CDR3, the DNA is TGTGCCAGCAGCTTGGATGCTTCAGGGAAGACTGAAGCTTTCTTT. This rearrangement joins TRBV5-6 to TRBJ1-1, with a tentative D call TRBD1 (5 bases). V was pared by 0 bases and J by 5 bases, with 14 bases between. This CDR3 comprises 15 residues. Germline V gives CDR1 SGHDT, CDR2 YYEEEE. The variable domain in full, completed from reference TRBV5-6 and TRBJ1-1, reads DAGVTQSPTHLIKTRGQQVTLRCSPKSGHDTVSWYQQALGQGPQFIFQYYEEEERQRGNFPDRFSGHQFPNYSSELNVNALLLGDSALYLCASSLDASGKTEAFFGQGTRLTVV.

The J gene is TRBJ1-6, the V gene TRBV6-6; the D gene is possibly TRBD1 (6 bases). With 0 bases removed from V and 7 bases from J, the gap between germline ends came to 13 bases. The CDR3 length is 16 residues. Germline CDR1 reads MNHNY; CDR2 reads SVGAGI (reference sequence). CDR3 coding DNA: TGTGCCAGCAGTTACTCTTTGAGGGGGTCCAATTCACCCCTCCACTTT. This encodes CASSYSLRGSNSPLHF.